This TCR beta chain was documented in a study of B cell selection in AIRE deficiency. Study-wide points: With only TCRbeta sequenced, 30% to 45% of shared healthy Treg sequences overlapped Tconv. Healthy donors alone shared 31.6% of 3,500 to 4,000 Treg sequences; patients alone around 8.5%. Patient Tconv cells held 30% to 35% of Treg sequences shared by healthy donors.

Conventional CD4 T cells were sorted as CD4+CD127+ cells. Per the original methods: Conventional T cell pools: about 100,000 distinct patient, 130,000 to 150,000 donor TCRbeta sequences. Method: immunoSEQ multiplex PCR; TCRdb's copy keeps in-frame clones and lacks some. Clone size and V and J calls were adopted from that table, with D and trimming inferred from the DNA. The repertoire includes roughly 23,000 clones, around 97% of them detected once, and under 0.2% sits in the top ten. About this clone: Its cognate antigen is unknown.

V was clipped by 6 bases and J by 4 bases; unmatched bases: 5. The CDR3 length is 15 residues. Germline lookup yields CDR1 MRHNA and CDR2 SNTAGT. Material for sequencing was conventional CD4+ T cells sorted from PBMCs. The receptor's source is a human donor with AIRE deficiency. The V gene is TRBV6-4, the J gene TRBJ2-1; 11 nucleotides match TRBD1. The CDR3 loop is CASRSGTGGYNEQFF. The CDR3 nucleotides read TGTGCCAGCAGGAGCGGGACAGGGGGTTACAATGAGCAGTTCTTC.